One T cell receptor beta chain is described in this entry. The data derive from a study of cytomegalovirus exposure and HLA in healthy donors. The germline V and J ends were trimmed by 5 bases and 3 bases, with 10 bases remaining between them. This CDR3 region has 14 residues. Germline V gene lookup returns CDR1 SGHTA and CDR2 FQGTGA. PCR employed 60 Vbeta and 13 Jbeta primers. Clones were sequenced by immunoSEQ multiplex PCR, and TCRdb holds only the in-frame ones, with some missing. The table has approximately 280,000 clones, roughly 85% seen once; the top ten hold 4%. This chain connects TRBV7-3 to TRBJ2-2; D is uncertain. Sequencing was carried out using PBMCs. The sequence was obtained from a man between 40 and 49 years old in good health and CMV-seropositive. The CDR3 loop is CASSKKTYTGELFF. For the CDR3, the DNA is TGTGCCAGCAGCAAAAAGACTTACACCGGGGAGCTGTTTTTT. The entire variable domain, with the rest obtained from reference TRBV7-3 and TRBJ2-2, is as follows: GAGVSQTPSNKVTEKGKYVELRCDPISGHTALYWYRQSLGQGPEFLIYFQGTGAADDSGLPNDRFFAVRPEGSVSTLKIQRTERGDSAVYLCASSKKTYTGELFFGEGSRLTVL.